The T cell receptor (beta chain) under discussion was sequenced for a study of molecular identifiers for immune sequencing clone quantification. Findings of the study overall: Clones above 20 RNA copies contained over 97% of effector molecules and under 1% of naive molecules. Barcode sharing among identical TCR molecules could make large clones appear smaller. Detecting spiked Jurkat TCR RNA from one cell among about a million naive cells was reportedly possible.

From the PCR reads, TCRdb called clonotypes with MiXCR, one entry per CDR3 protein. The data show 300,000 to 400,000 distinct CDR3 sequences, roughly 24% seen once. To note about this clonotype: Its target is not known.

Sequencing input: naive CD8+ T cells from blood, with Jurkat cell RNA spiked in. Sample subset: FACS-sorted CD8+CD4-CCR7+CD45RA+ naive T cells. The sequence derives from a human donor in good health. Some libraries in this study had Jurkat cell RNA spiked in.

CDR3 bases: TGCGCCAGCAGCCAGGGCCCCGCGGAGGACTACGAGCAGTACTTC. Amino acid sequence: CASSQGPAEDYEQYF. This chain joins TRBV4-1 and TRBJ2-7; perhaps TRBD2 as D (5 bases). In germline, CDR1 is MGHRA, CDR2 YSYEKL. The CDR3 spans 15 residues. Between the trimmed V and J ends, which lost 3 bases and 3 bases, there was a span of 15 bases.